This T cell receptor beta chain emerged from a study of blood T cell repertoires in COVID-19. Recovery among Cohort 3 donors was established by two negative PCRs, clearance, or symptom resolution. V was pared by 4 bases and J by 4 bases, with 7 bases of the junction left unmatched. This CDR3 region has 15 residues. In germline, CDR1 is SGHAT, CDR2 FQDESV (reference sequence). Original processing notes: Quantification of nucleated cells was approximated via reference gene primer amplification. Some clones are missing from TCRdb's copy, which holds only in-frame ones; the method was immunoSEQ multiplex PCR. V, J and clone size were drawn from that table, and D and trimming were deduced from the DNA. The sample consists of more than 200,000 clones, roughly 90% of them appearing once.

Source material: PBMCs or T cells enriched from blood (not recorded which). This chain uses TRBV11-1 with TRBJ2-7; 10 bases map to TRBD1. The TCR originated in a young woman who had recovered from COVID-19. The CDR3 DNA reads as TGTGCCAGCAGCTACGCGGGGGACAGGGGATACGAGCAGTACTTC. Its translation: CASSYAGDRGYEQYF.